Listed below are T cell receptor beta chains from one sample, sequenced in a study of blood T cell repertoires in COVID-19. Measured with immunoSEQ multiplex PCR; TCRdb has only the in-frame clones, and not every one. The table records 200,000 to 250,000 clones, 70% to 90% of them present only once. The source material was PBMCs or T cells enriched from blood (not recorded which). These receptors originate from a woman in her forties or fifties with acute COVID-19. CDR3s include the opening cysteine and the closing phenylalanine or tryptophan. Each record gives: D gene, J gene, clone size, V gene, CDR3 protein, CDR3 DNA. A D gene is named only where the DNA matches it firmly. Size tells how often a clone was seen (once, few, many) or the class of an expanded clone, and some rows leave it out.

D: -; J: TRBJ1-2; size: -; V: TRBV6-1; CDR3: CASSETRGNYGYTF; DNA: TGTGCCAGCAGTGAAACCAGGGGAAACTATGGCTACACCTTC
D: TRBD2; J: TRBJ2-7; size: -; V: TRBV9; CDR3: CASSSRAGEQYEQYF; DNA: TGTGCCAGCAGCTCAAGGGCGGGGGAGCAGTACGAGCAGTACTTC
D: TRBD1; J: TRBJ1-1; size: -; V: TRBV5-3; CDR3: CARSGDRGLWKNTEAFF; DNA: TGTGCCAGAAGCGGGGACAGGGGGCTGTGGAAGAACACTGAAGCTTTCTTT
D: TRBD2; J: TRBJ2-7; size: -; V: TRBV5-1; CDR3: CASSLGGLAGDSYEQYF; DNA: TGCGCCAGCAGCTTGGGGGGACTAGCGGGAGACTCCTACGAGCAGTACTTC
D: TRBD2; J: TRBJ2-5; size: -; V: TRBV3-1/TRBV3-2; CDR3: CASSQVARTSGGETQYF; DNA: TGTGCCAGCAGCCAAGTCGCGAGGACTAGCGGAGGGGAGACCCAGTACTTC
D: -; J: TRBJ1-4; size: -; V: TRBV3-1/TRBV3-2; CDR3: CASSQDWGIGIRNEKLFF; DNA: TGTGCCAGCAGCCAAGACTGGGGTATCGGGATAAGAAATGAAAAACTGTTTTTT
D: TRBD2; J: TRBJ2-2; size: -; V: TRBV28; CDR3: CASSIPRGAGELFF; DNA: TGTGCCAGCAGTATACCCCGGGGGGCCGGGGAGCTGTTTTTT
D: TRBD1; J: TRBJ2-7; size: -; V: TRBV6-5; CDR3: CASRGTGLLAYEQYF; DNA: TGTGCCAGCAGAGGGACAGGGTTGTTAGCCTACGAGCAGTACTTC
D: TRBD1; J: TRBJ2-1; size: -; V: TRBV7-2; CDR3: CASSQYRGRNDEQFF; DNA: TGTGCCAGCAGCCAATACAGGGGGCGAAACGATGAGCAGTTCTTC
D: TRBD1; J: TRBJ1-6; size: -; V: TRBV5-1; CDR3: CASSSQGPSSPLHF; DNA: TGCGCCAGCAGTTCACAGGGGCCGAGTTCACCCCTCCACTTT
D: TRBD2; J: TRBJ2-7; size: -; V: TRBV19; CDR3: CASRASGSYEQYF; DNA: TGTGCCAGTAGAGCTAGCGGGAGCTACGAGCAGTACTTC
D: TRBD1; J: TRBJ2-1; size: -; V: TRBV2; CDR3: CASSEQGQIPNEQFF; DNA: TGTGCCAGCAGTGAACAGGGACAGATCCCAAATGAGCAGTTCTTC
D: -; J: TRBJ2-3; size: -; V: TRBV19; CDR3: CASSALGGALGTDTQYF; DNA: TGTGCCAGTAGTGCCCTGGGGGGGGCTCTTGGCACAGATACGCAGTATTTT
D: TRBD1; J: TRBJ2-1; size: -; V: TRBV7-3; CDR3: CASSFYGTVNEQFF; DNA: TGTGCCAGCAGCTTCTACGGGACAGTCAATGAGCAGTTCTTC
D: -; J: TRBJ1-4; size: -; V: TRBV6-5; CDR3: CASSNQGIEEKLFF; DNA: TGTGCCAGCAGTAATCAGGGAATAGAAGAAAAACTGTTTTTT
D: -; J: TRBJ1-2; size: -; V: TRBV29-1; CDR3: CSVRVVVGYTF; DNA: TGCAGCGTTCGGGTGGTAGTTGGCTACACCTTC
D: -; J: TRBJ1-5; size: -; V: TRBV7-9; CDR3: CASSLVTGGANNQPQHF; DNA: TGTGCCAGCAGCTTAGTCACGGGGGGGGCTAACAATCAGCCCCAGCATTTT
D: TRBD1; J: TRBJ2-7; size: -; V: TRBV28; CDR3: CASATPGTGGDEQYF; DNA: TGTGCCAGCGCCACCCCGGGGACAGGGGGCGACGAGCAGTACTTC
D: -; J: TRBJ1-2; size: -; V: TRBV5-8; CDR3: CASSSPGYLQPNYGYTF; DNA: TGTGCCAGCAGCTCCCCGGGATACCTACAGCCGAACTATGGCTACACCTTC
D: TRBD2; J: TRBJ2-2; size: -; V: TRBV13; CDR3: CASSPGLAGGETGELFF; DNA: TGTGCCAGCAGCCCCGGACTAGCGGGAGGTGAAACCGGGGAGCTGTTTTTT
D: TRBD1; J: TRBJ1-2; size: -; V: TRBV5-1; CDR3: CASSAEGAVYGYTF; DNA: TGCGCCAGCAGCGCGGAGGGGGCGGTCTATGGCTACACCTTC
D: TRBD1; J: TRBJ2-1; size: few; V: TRBV6-5; CDR3: CASSRDRAYNEQFF; DNA: TGTGCCAGCAGTCGGGACAGGGCCTACAATGAGCAGTTCTTC
D: TRBD2; J: TRBJ2-5; size: -; V: TRBV24-1; CDR3: CATSRPGLAGGETQYF; DNA: TGTGCCACCAGTCGGCCAGGACTAGCGGGAGGAGAGACCCAGTACTTC
D: TRBD1; J: TRBJ1-1; size: once; V: TRBV3-1/TRBV3-2; CDR3: CASSQDWNRGRLYSEAFF; DNA: TGTGCCAGCAGCCAAGATTGGAACAGGGGGCGCCTGTACTCTGAAGCTTTCTTT
D: TRBD2; J: TRBJ2-4; size: -; V: TRBV28; CDR3: CASSPRTSGRGDIQYF; DNA: TGTGCCAGCAGTCCAAGGACTAGCGGGAGGGGTGACATTCAGTACTTC
D: -; J: TRBJ1-2; size: -; V: TRBV4-1; CDR3: CASRPGPGSYGYTF; DNA: TGCGCCAGCAGACCCGGGCCGGGATCCTATGGCTACACCTTC
D: TRBD1; J: TRBJ2-6; size: once; V: TRBV25-1; CDR3: CASSPGGSGANVLTF; DNA: TGTGCCAGCTCCCCAGGGGGCTCTGGGGCCAACGTCCTGACTTTC
D: TRBD1; J: TRBJ1-5; size: -; V: TRBV29-1; CDR3: CSVRTGPTAPQHF; DNA: TGCAGCGTGCGGACAGGACCCACCGCACCCCAGCATTTT
D: TRBD2; J: TRBJ2-1; size: -; V: TRBV30; CDR3: CAWSPSGSRVEFF; DNA: TGTGCCTGGAGCCCTAGCGGGAGTAGGGTAGAGTTCTTC
D: -; J: TRBJ1-1; size: -; V: TRBV7-2; CDR3: CASSPRTASMGNTEAFF; DNA: TGTGCCAGCAGCCCTCGGACAGCCAGCATGGGGAACACTGAAGCTTTCTTT
D: TRBD2; J: TRBJ2-3; size: -; V: TRBV2; CDR3: CASSDGASGRAKDTQYF; DNA: TGTGCCAGCAGTGACGGGGCTAGCGGGAGGGCCAAGGATACGCAGTATTTT
D: -; J: TRBJ2-4; size: -; V: TRBV6-5; CDR3: CASSSPGWAKNIQYF; DNA: TGTGCCAGCAGTTCCCCAGGGTGGGCCAAAAACATTCAGTACTTC
D: TRBD2; J: TRBJ2-7; size: -; V: TRBV7-3; CDR3: CASSLQGGSSYEQYF; DNA: TGTGCCAGCAGCTTACAGGGCGGGAGCTCCTACGAGCAGTACTTC
D: TRBD2; J: TRBJ2-1; size: -; V: TRBV7-9; CDR3: CASSPRRSSGIEQFF; DNA: TGTGCCAGCAGCCCCAGGAGGAGTAGCGGGATTGAGCAGTTCTTC
D: TRBD1; J: TRBJ1-2; size: -; V: TRBV19; CDR3: CASSRTPTFQGAANYGYTF; DNA: TGTGCCAGTAGTCGTACACCAACCTTCCAGGGGGCGGCTAACTATGGCTACACCTTC
D: TRBD1; J: TRBJ2-4; size: -; V: TRBV5-1; CDR3: CASSAGQENIQYF; DNA: TGCGCCAGCAGCGCCGGACAGGAAAACATTCAGTACTTC
D: TRBD2; J: TRBJ2-7; size: -; V: TRBV27; CDR3: CASSQGLAGGERYEQYF; DNA: TGTGCCAGCAGTCAGGGACTAGCGGGAGGAGAAAGATACGAGCAGTACTTC
D: TRBD1; J: TRBJ2-5; size: -; V: TRBV28; CDR3: CASSLNRGSVETQYF; DNA: TGTGCCAGCAGTTTAAACAGGGGGTCTGTTGAGACCCAGTACTTC
D: -; J: TRBJ2-1; size: -; V: TRBV29-1; CDR3: CSVDGGISYNEQFF; DNA: TGCAGCGTTGACGGGGGAATCTCCTACAATGAGCAGTTCTTC
D: TRBD2; J: TRBJ2-5; size: -; V: TRBV11-2; CDR3: CASSPAVGREGRGETQYF; DNA: TGTGCCAGCAGCCCCGCTGTTGGGCGGGAGGGGAGAGGTGAGACCCAGTACTTC
D: TRBD2; J: TRBJ2-3; size: -; V: TRBV28; CDR3: CASKGSGINTDTQYF; DNA: TGTGCCAGCAAGGGTAGCGGGATAAACACAGATACGCAGTATTTT
D: TRBD1; J: TRBJ2-4; size: -; V: TRBV18; CDR3: CASSLDTDRGFYF; DNA: TGTGCCAGCTCACTGGATACCGACAGGGGTTTTTACTTC
D: TRBD1; J: TRBJ2-7; size: -; V: TRBV4-1; CDR3: CASSSGQGEQYF; DNA: TGCGCCAGCAGCTCAGGACAGGGAGAGCAGTACTTC
D: TRBD1; J: TRBJ1-5; size: -; V: TRBV3-1/TRBV3-2; CDR3: CASSPDAGTAALPQHF; DNA: TGTGCCAGCAGCCCGGATGCCGGGACAGCCGCTTTGCCCCAGCATTTT
D: -; J: TRBJ2-2; size: -; V: TRBV18; CDR3: CASSPRSANTGELFF; DNA: TGTGCCAGCTCACCACGCAGTGCGAACACCGGGGAGCTGTTTTTT
D: TRBD1; J: TRBJ2-7; size: -; V: TRBV11-2; CDR3: CASSLGTGASYEQYF; DNA: TGTGCCAGCAGCTTAGGGACAGGGGCCTCATACGAGCAGTACTTC